These T cell receptor beta chains were read from a single sample in a study of T cell repertoires in cytomegalovirus infection. TCRdb re-called the reads through MiXCR, storing one row per CDR3 protein. The sample lists approximately 990,000 distinct CDR3 sequences; around 31% were seen once. These receptors' targets are unknown. This sample comprised cultured CD8+ T cells from PBMCs, obtained from culture after CMV antigen stimulation. These receptors all stem from a human donor in good health (CMV status not recorded). Some clones in this sample may be carry-over from other donors' samples. The CDR3 runs from the conserved cysteine through the conserved F or W. D genes are given only for firm matches. Clone size is not always given. Where it is, it says once, few, many or a class for expanded clones.

length	J	size	V	D	CDR3	DNA
18	TRBJ2-3	-	TRBV4-1	-	CASSHPLGMAGSTDTQYF	TGCGCCAGCAGCCACCCCCTGGGCATGGCGGGGAGCACAGATACGCAGTATTTT
12	TRBJ1-2	-	TRBV6-5	-	CASSPRHYGYTF	TGTGCCAGCAGCCCTAGGCACTATGGCTACACCTTC
17	TRBJ2-3	many	TRBV7-2	-	CASSLTLGGTSTDTQYF	TGTGCCAGCAGCTTAACCCTAGGGGGGACTAGCACAGATACGCAGTATTTT
15	TRBJ2-2	-	TRBV5-4	TRBD2	CASTHTSDYTGELFF	TGTGCCAGCACCCATACTAGCGATTACACCGGGGAGCTGTTTTTT
16	TRBJ2-1	few	TRBV20-1	TRBD2	CSARDQLAGVRDEQFF	TGCAGTGCTAGAGATCAACTAGCGGGGGTTAGGGATGAGCAGTTCTTC
16	TRBJ1-5	-	TRBV12-5	-	CASGKFPVRSTQPQHF	TGTGCTAGTGGTAAGTTCCCGGTACGTTCAACTCAGCCCCAGCATTTT
18	TRBJ2-5	few	TRBV7-9	TRBD1	CASSSRLGGQGERETQYF	TGTGCCAGCAGCTCCCGGCTCGGGGGACAGGGAGAGAGGGAGACCCAGTACTTC
12	TRBJ2-5	-	TRBV7-9	-	CASSAPKETQYF	TGTGCCAGCAGCGCACCAAAAGAGACCCAGTACTTC
12	TRBJ2-7	few	TRBV5-1	-	CASSYGNHEQYF	TGCGCCAGCAGCTACGGGAACCACGAGCAGTACTTC
16	TRBJ2-5	few	TRBV4-2	TRBD1	CASSQLTGTGGETQYF	TGTGCCAGCAGCCAATTAACCGGGACAGGGGGAGAGACCCAGTACTTC
14	TRBJ2-3	once	TRBV2	-	CAKLFRERGDTQYF	TGTGCCAAACTCTTCAGGGAGCGTGGGGATACGCAGTATTTT
14	TRBJ2-7	-	TRBV9	-	CASSVRDGAYEQYF	TGTGCCAGCAGCGTTCGGGACGGAGCCTACGAGCAGTACTTC
15	TRBJ1-2	-	TRBV7-6	-	CASSLADTPNYGYTF	TGTGCCAGCAGCTTAGCAGACACACCAAACTATGGCTACACCTTC
13	TRBJ2-5	few	TRBV28	-	CASSFRHRETQYF	TGTGCCAGCAGTTTTCGGCATAGGGAGACCCAGTACTTC
14	TRBJ1-2	few	TRBV9	-	CASSVEGSNYGYTF	TGTGCCAGCAGCGTAGAAGGCAGTAACTATGGCTACACCTTC
16	TRBJ1-6	many	TRBV7-9	-	CASSPTLSSYNSPLHF	TGTGCCAGCAGCCCGACTTTGAGCTCCTATAATTCACCCCTCCACTTT
15	TRBJ1-2	-	TRBV7-9	TRBD1	CASSFPGQGIYGYTF	TGTGCCAGCAGCTTCCCCGGACAGGGGATCTATGGCTACACCTTC
16	TRBJ2-1	-	TRBV25-1	-	CASSELSYGQWDEQFF	TGTGCCAGCAGTGAATTATCTTACGGACAGTGGGATGAGCAGTTCTTC
15	TRBJ2-3	-	TRBV25-1	-	CASSEWGTGPDTQYF	TGTGCCAGCAGTGAATGGGGAACAGGGCCAGATACGCAGTATTTT
19	TRBJ2-1	few	TRBV7-6	TRBD2	CASSFLRGGLAGAYNEQFF	TGTGCCAGCAGCTTCCTACGAGGGGGACTAGCGGGGGCATACAATGAGCAGTTCTTC
14	TRBJ2-4	few	TRBV10-3	TRBD1	CAIGTGDAKNIQYF	TGTGCCATAGGGACAGGGGACGCCAAAAACATTCAGTACTTC
16	TRBJ1-2	once	TRBV12-3/TRBV12-4	-	CASSFLLEPTNYGYTF	TGTGCCAGCAGTTTCTTACTCGAACCTACCAACTATGGCTACACCTTC
16	TRBJ2-6	few	TRBV10-3	-	CAVRDQTSSGANVLTF	TGTGCCGTTAGGGACCAAACAAGCTCTGGGGCCAACGTCCTGACTTTC
12	TRBJ2-7	-	TRBV15	-	CATSTTGYEQYF	TGTGCCACCAGCACGACGGGATACGAGCAGTACTTC
17	TRBJ2-2	few	TRBV6-2/TRBV6-3	-	CASSYNVRHPNTGELFF	TGTGCCAGCAGTTACAACGTCCGGCACCCGAACACCGGGGAGCTGTTTTTT
16	TRBJ2-7	-	TRBV6-6	-	CASSYSGRNPSYEQYF	TGTGCCAGCAGTTACTCGGGGAGGAACCCGTCCTACGAGCAGTACTTC
11	TRBJ1-2	few	TRBV6-2/TRBV6-3	-	CASTSTYGYTF	TGTGCCAGCACCAGCACCTATGGCTACACCTTC
16	TRBJ1-4	-	TRBV7-6	-	CASSLVGGDGNEKLFF	TGTGCCAGCAGCTTAGTAGGGGGGGACGGAAATGAAAAACTGTTTTTT
11	TRBJ2-7	-	TRBV6-6	-	CAGSYVNEQYF	TGTGCCGGCAGTTACGTAAACGAGCAGTACTTC
13	TRBJ1-5	many	TRBV12-3/TRBV12-4	-	CASSLGGHQPQHF	TGTGCCAGCAGTTTGGGGGGGCATCAGCCCCAGCATTTT
14	TRBJ2-1	-	TRBV7-9	-	CASSNRARYNEQFF	TGTGCCAGCAGCAACAGGGCAAGGTACAATGAGCAGTTCTTC
15	TRBJ1-1	-	TRBV27	-	CASSLIGGMNTEAFF	TGTGCCAGCAGTTTGATAGGGGGGATGAACACTGAAGCTTTCTTT
16	TRBJ2-2	many	TRBV7-9	TRBD1	CASSVDRGSNTGELFF	TGTGCCAGCAGCGTAGACAGGGGCTCGAACACCGGGGAGCTGTTTTTT
15	TRBJ2-3	many	TRBV7-6	TRBD2	CASSLPGLATDTQYF	TGTGCCAGCAGCCTCCCGGGACTAGCCACAGATACGCAGTATTTT
13	TRBJ2-3	-	TRBV11-2	-	CASSLVQSDTQYF	TGTGCCAGCAGCTTAGTTCAATCAGATACGCAGTATTTT
15	TRBJ1-2	many	TRBV7-2	-	CASSLFGALAGGYTF	TGTGCCAGCAGCTTGTTCGGGGCGCTCGCGGGTGGCTACACCTTC
13	TRBJ1-1	-	TRBV27	-	CASSWATGAEAFF	TGTGCCAGCAGTTGGGCCACAGGCGCTGAAGCTTTCTTT
14	TRBJ1-1	few	TRBV5-1	TRBD1	CASSSSTGPTEAFF	TGCGCCAGCAGCTCCTCGACAGGGCCAACTGAAGCTTTCTTT
15	TRBJ1-1	few	TRBV11-2	-	CASSVYWTEAPEAFF	TGTGCCAGCAGCGTATACTGGACAGAGGCCCCTGAAGCTTTCTTT
19	TRBJ2-3	-	TRBV15	TRBD2	CATTLEGVSGKPPPDTQYF	TGTGCCACCACTCTCGAAGGGGTTAGCGGGAAACCCCCGCCAGATACGCAGTATTTT
11	TRBJ1-1	-	TRBV6-8	-	CASTRGWEAFF	TGTGCCAGCACCAGGGGCTGGGAAGCTTTCTTT
17	TRBJ1-1	-	TRBV6-2/TRBV6-3	TRBD1	CASSYPRGRIRATEAFF	TGTGCCAGCAGTTACCCCAGGGGGCGGATTAGGGCGACTGAAGCTTTCTTT
12	TRBJ2-1	few	TRBV6-1	-	CASSEAPREQFF	TGTGCCAGCAGTGAAGCTCCCCGAGAGCAGTTCTTC
13	TRBJ2-2	few	TRBV6-2/TRBV6-3	-	CASKDTSTGELFF	TGTGCCAGCAAGGACACTTCCACCGGGGAGCTGTTTTTT
16	TRBJ2-3	-	TRBV4-1	-	CASSQDTGPRSDTQYF	TGCGCCAGCAGCCAAGATACGGGACCCCGATCGGATACGCAGTATTTT
15	TRBJ2-5	-	TRBV19	-	CASRPKRGIEETQYF	TGTGCCAGTAGGCCAAAGAGGGGGATAGAAGAGACCCAGTACTTC
18	TRBJ2-2	few	TRBV6-1	TRBD2	CASSYFPVAGENTGELFF	TGTGCCAGCAGTTATTTTCCGGTAGCGGGGGAAAACACCGGGGAGCTGTTTTTT
16	TRBJ1-1	many	TRBV7-8	-	CASSLVSRQAGTEAFF	TGTGCCAGCAGCTTAGTCTCTCGACAGGCTGGCACTGAAGCTTTCTTT
13	TRBJ1-2	few	TRBV19	-	CASQSGIGYGYTF	TGTGCCAGCCAATCGGGGATCGGCTATGGCTACACCTTC
13	TRBJ2-1	-	TRBV12-3/TRBV12-4	-	CASSYGPPREQFF	TGTGCCAGCAGTTACGGGCCCCCCCGGGAGCAGTTCTTC
16	TRBJ2-1	few	TRBV7-9	-	CASSLARRPSNNEQFF	TGTGCCAGCAGCTTAGCTAGGAGGCCCTCTAACAATGAGCAGTTCTTC
14	TRBJ2-5	few	TRBV5-4	TRBD1	CASSWGQGWETQYF	TGTGCCAGCAGCTGGGGACAGGGTTGGGAGACCCAGTACTTC